This is a list of T cell receptor beta chains from one sample in a study of T cell responses to AZD1222 COVID-19 vaccine. TCRdb's table, derived via immunoSEQ multiplex PCR, lists solely in-frame clones and lacks some. The sample has 18,000 or so clones, around 92% seen once. Sequencing used peripheral blood, obtained 28 days after the second AZD1222 dose. The source of these receptors is an adult who received the AZD1222 COVID-19 vaccine. CDR3s include the opening cysteine and the closing phenylalanine or tryptophan. A D gene is named only where the DNA matches it firmly. Some rows have no size entry. The others give once, few or many, or a class for an expanded clone.

d_call clone_size j_call v_call cdr3_nt cdr3_aa
- - TRBJ2-2 TRBV5-8 TGTGCCAGCAGCTTGGTCAGAGATACGAACACCGGGGAGCTGTTTTTT CASSLVRDTNTGELFF
- few TRBJ2-1 TRBV5-1 TGCGCCAGCAGCGAAGACCTGGGAGAGTTCTTC CASSEDLGEFF
- - TRBJ1-2 TRBV7-9 TGTGCCAGCAGCCAATATGGCTACACCTTC CASSQYGYTF
TRBD1 - TRBJ1-2 TRBV28 TGTGCCAGCAGACCTCGACAGGGTGGTGGCTACACCTTC CASRPRQGGGYTF
- once TRBJ1-1 TRBV5-1 TGCGCCAGCAGCTGGACAAACCCGAACACTGAAGCTTTCTTT CASSWTNPNTEAFF
- once TRBJ2-5 TRBV20-1 TGCAGTGCTAGCGTCCAAGAGACCCAGTACTTC CSASVQETQYF
TRBD2 - TRBJ2-5 TRBV29-1 TGCAGCGTACGTGGGAGGGATCAAGAGACCCAGTACTTC CSVRGRDQETQYF
- - TRBJ1-2 TRBV28 TGTGCCAGCAGTGGTGGGGGGGTAAACTATGGCTACACCTTC CASSGGGVNYGYTF
TRBD2 - TRBJ2-5 TRBV7-9 TGTGCCAGCAGCACTAGCGGGGGAATCCAAGAGACCCAGTACTTC CASSTSGGIQETQYF
- - TRBJ1-1 TRBV4-2 TGTGCCAGCAGCGAGCAGCGATACATGAACACTGAAGCTTTCTTT CASSEQRYMNTEAFF
- - TRBJ2-3 TRBV5-1 TGCGCCAGCAGCTTGGGGTACAGGGAGGCAGATACGCAGTATTTT CASSLGYREADTQYF
- - TRBJ1-3 TRBV6-5 TGTGCCAGCGACGGATGGGGTTCTGGAAACACCATATATTTT CASDGWGSGNTIYF
- - TRBJ1-5 TRBV2 TGTGCCAGCAGAGACGACAGGCTATACAAGCCCCAGCATTTT CASRDDRLYKPQHF
- few TRBJ2-5 TRBV5-5 TGTGCCAGCAGCCCAGATCTCGAGACCCAGTACTTC CASSPDLETQYF
TRBD2 - TRBJ2-7 TRBV5-4 TGTGCCAGCAGCTCTAGCGGGAGGGGGTCCTACGAGCAGTACTTC CASSSSGRGSYEQYF
- - TRBJ2-2 TRBV6-6 TGTGCCAGCAGCGCCCCCGGGGGAGAGCTGTTTTTT CASSAPGGELFF
- - TRBJ1-3 TRBV12-5 TGTGCTAGTGGTTTGGGCTACTCTGGAAACACCATATATTTT CASGLGYSGNTIYF
- - TRBJ2-7 TRBV5-4 TGTGCCAGCAGCCCCACCTACGAGCAGTACTTC CASSPTYEQYF
TRBD2 - TRBJ2-5 TRBV7-9 TGTGCCAGCAACCCTGGGGGACTAGCGGGAGTAGAGACCCAGTACTTC CASNPGGLAGVETQYF
- once TRBJ1-5 TRBV5-5 TGTGCCAGCAGCTTGGCTTGGATGACGCCTAATCAGCCCCAGCATTTT CASSLAWMTPNQPQHF
TRBD2 - TRBJ2-3 TRBV18 TGTGCCAGCTCCGAACCATGGAGCGGGATGGGGTATTTT CASSEPWSGMGYF
- once TRBJ1-2 TRBV19 TGTGCCAGTAGGCCCGAAGGGTCGGACTATGGCTACACCTTC CASRPEGSDYGYTF
TRBD2 - TRBJ2-3 TRBV11-3 TGTGCCAGCAGCTTAGGGACTAGCGGTGCTAGCACAGATACGCAGTATTTT CASSLGTSGASTDTQYF
- - TRBJ1-2 TRBV18 TGTGCCAGCTCACCTCAGGACAACTATGGCTACACCTTC CASSPQDNYGYTF
- - TRBJ1-4 TRBV5-4 TGTGCCAGCTCAAGGAGGGGGACTAATGAAAAACTGTTTTTT CASSRRGTNEKLFF
TRBD1 - TRBJ1-4 TRBV5-6 TGTGCCAGCAGCTTGGGCCCAGGGGGTTCCTATGAAAAACTGTTTTTT CASSLGPGGSYEKLFF
TRBD2 - TRBJ2-1 TRBV10-3 TGTGCCATCAGTGGACGGGAGGTTGGCAATGAGCAGTTCTTC CAISGREVGNEQFF
- - TRBJ2-7 TRBV11-2 TGTGCCAGCAGCACCCCCAAGGGGGGGGGATACGAGCAGTACTTC CASSTPKGGGYEQYF
TRBD1 few TRBJ1-1 TRBV7-9 TGTGCCAGCAGCCCGGACAGGGGCGCCAACACTGAAGCTTTCTTT CASSPDRGANTEAFF
- once TRBJ1-5 TRBV6-6 TGTGCCAGCAGTAAAACAGGGCCCGATCAGCCCCAGCATTTT CASSKTGPDQPQHF
- - TRBJ1-5 TRBV9 TGTGCCAGCGGGAGGGGACAACAAGTCAATCAGCCCCAGCATTTT CASGRGQQVNQPQHF
- - TRBJ2-7 TRBV7-2 TGTGCCAGCACCCCGAGGGGGAGCTCCTACGAGCAGTACTTC CASTPRGSSYEQYF
TRBD2 - TRBJ2-1 TRBV19 TGTGCCAGTAGTATGGCCAGCGGGATTTCCAATGAGCAGTTCTTC CASSMASGISNEQFF
- - TRBJ2-1 TRBV27 TGTGCCAGCAGTGACTACAATGAGCAGTTCTTC CASSDYNEQFF
- - TRBJ2-1 TRBV25-1 TGTGCCAGCAGTTTCCTGGACCCGAGGGATGAGCAGTTCTTC CASSFLDPRDEQFF
TRBD2 - TRBJ2-7 TRBV6-5 TGTGCCAGCAGGGCTAGCGGGATTCCCGAGCAGTACTTC CASRASGIPEQYF
- - TRBJ2-1 TRBV7-2 TGTGCCAGCAGCTTAGGACATTATCCTGAGCAGTTCTTC CASSLGHYPEQFF
- - TRBJ1-3 TRBV18 TGTGCCAGCTCACCCGGACAGACCTCTGGAAACACCATATATTTT CASSPGQTSGNTIYF
TRBD2 - TRBJ2-5 TRBV5-1 TGCGCCAGCAGCGGGAGGGCAGCCCAAGAGACCCAGTACTTC CASSGRAAQETQYF
- once TRBJ1-2 TRBV18 TGTGCCAGCTCACCAGACTCTCTAGGCTACACCTTC CASSPDSLGYTF
- - TRBJ2-1 TRBV19 TGTGCCAGTAGTATTAGGAGGGGGGGCAACAATGAGCAGTTCTTC CASSIRRGGNNEQFF
- - TRBJ2-1 TRBV18 TGTGCCAGCTCACCACCGTTGGATGGGGGTCGGGAGCAGTTCTTC CASSPPLDGGREQFF
TRBD2 - TRBJ2-3 TRBV30 TGTGCCTGGAGTGGCGGACTAGCGGGGGCCCGGGGGACGCAGTATTTT CAWSGGLAGARGTQYF
- - TRBJ1-3 TRBV10-3 TGTGCCATCAGTGAGTCTCCAGGAGCCAACTCTGGAAACACCATATATTTT CAISESPGANSGNTIYF
- - TRBJ2-7 TRBV5-4 TGTGCCAGCAGCTCGATGACTCAGGAGCAGTACTTC CASSSMTQEQYF
TRBD1 once TRBJ1-1 TRBV30 TGTGCCTGGAGTCACACAGGGGGCGTTGCAGCTTTCTTT CAWSHTGGVAAFF
- - TRBJ2-7 TRBV2 TGTGCCAGCACCTCAAGGGACGAGCAGTACTTC CASTSRDEQYF
TRBD2 - TRBJ2-3 TRBV30 TGTGCCTGGGGGGGACTAGCGGGAGGCGGCGCGGATACGCAGTATTTT CAWGGLAGGGADTQYF
- - TRBJ1-5 TRBV6-4 TGTGCCAGCAGTGAACAGGCGAATCAGCCCCAGCATTTT CASSEQANQPQHF
- - TRBJ2-3 TRBV7-2 TGTGCCAGCAGCTTAGCCAGGACTTACACAGATACGCAGTATTTT CASSLARTYTDTQYF
- few TRBJ1-6 TRBV11-1 TGTGCCAGCAGCTTCCGAAGGGTGGGGACGAATTCACCCCTCCACTTT CASSFRRVGTNSPLHF
TRBD1 - TRBJ2-1 TRBV5-8 TGTGCCAGCAGCTTCTTGCGACAGGGGTATGGCAATGAGCAGTTCTTC CASSFLRQGYGNEQFF
- - TRBJ2-7 TRBV4-1 TGCGCCAGCAGCCAAGATCACGGGAGTCTCTACGAGCAGTACTTC CASSQDHGSLYEQYF
- - TRBJ1-2 TRBV3-1/TRBV3-2 TGTGCCAGCAGCCAAGGTGCAGGGGAATACGATGGCTACACCTTC CASSQGAGEYDGYTF
- - TRBJ2-7 TRBV28 TGTGCCAGCAGTTTACGCCTACAATGGATGGATTTCGAGCAGTACTTC CASSLRLQWMDFEQYF
- - TRBJ1-2 TRBV9 TGTGCCAGCAGAGATCGACAGGTTAACTATGGCTACACCTTC CASRDRQVNYGYTF
- - TRBJ1-2 TRBV7-6 TGTGCCAGCAGCTTAAACCCCGAGGGACGCCAATATGGCTACACCTTC CASSLNPEGRQYGYTF
- - TRBJ1-2 TRBV5-8 TGTGCCAGCAGCTTGGGGGGTCCCCGGATGAACTATGGCTACACCTTC CASSLGGPRMNYGYTF
- - TRBJ2-1 TRBV27 TGTGCCAGCAGACCGGACAGCTCCGATGAGCAGTTCTTC CASRPDSSDEQFF
- - TRBJ2-3 TRBV24-1 TGTGCCACCAGTGACCCGGGACGTCAGGGTGTTACGCAGTATTTT CATSDPGRQGVTQYF